This entry describes one T cell receptor beta chain. This CDR3 has 16 residues. CDR1 ENHRY and CDR2 SYGVKD come from the germline V gene. V lost 3 bases to trimming and J lost 5 bases; unmatched junction nucleotides: 11. Data came from immunoSEQ multiplex PCR; TCRdb stores just in-frame clones and leaves some out. The table shows fewer than 200,000 clones, with approximately 86% occurring only once. The record originates from a study of blood T cell repertoires in COVID-19. Study information: Samples representing acute and convalescent COVID-19 were sourced from the United States, Italy and Spain.

The chain uses TRBV10-3 and TRBJ2-5; 8 bases line up with TRBD1. This receptor was obtained from a man between 60 and 75 years old who had recovered from COVID-19. Specimen: peripheral blood. The CDR3 protein is CAISEGSTGVTETQYF. The CDR3 region has the DNA TGTGCCATCAGTGAAGGTTCGACAGGGGTGACGGAGACCCAGTACTTC.